Here is one T cell receptor (beta chain) with its context. The data derive from a study of blood T cell repertoires in COVID-19. Overall study: The samples span acute and convalescent COVID-19 from the United States, Italy and Spain. Nucleic acid was either cDNA or gDNA, and it came from T cells, B-cell-depleted T cells, or PBMCs.

Per the germline V gene, CDR1 is SGHAT and CDR2 is FQNNGV. This CDR3 spans 15 amino acids. V lost 2 bases and J lost 7; bases outside the gene matches: 5. Original handling: From reference gene primer amplification, estimates of nucleated cell counts were derived. Some clones are missing from TCRdb's copy, which holds only in-frame ones; the method was immunoSEQ multiplex PCR. V, J and clone size are taken as reported in that table, and D and trimming were inferred from the DNA itself. The table shows some 370,000 clones, with 70% to 90% occurring only once. This sequence joins TRBV11-2 and TRBJ1-4; 9 bases line up with TRBD1. The TCR comes from a man in his forties with acute or convalescent COVID-19. Sequenced input: peripheral blood. In DNA form, the CDR3 reads TGTGCCAGCAGCTTAATTGGACAGGGGACTGAAAAACTGTTTTTT. Protein product: CASSLIGQGTEKLFF.